These 32 T cell receptor beta chains came from one sample sequenced in a study of T cell responses to AZD1222 COVID-19 vaccine. Sequencing was performed with immunoSEQ multiplex PCR; in TCRdb, only in-frame clones are kept and a portion is missing. The data show about 120,000 clones, 70% to 90% seen once. The sequences come from peripheral blood, collected on day 0 of MenACWY control vaccination. These receptors originate from an adult in good health.

This rearrangement joins TRBV6-5 to TRBJ1-6, with 11 bases fitting TRBD1. The V segment lost 6 bases and the J segment 13 bases; nucleotides outside the gene matches: 5. The germline CDR1 and CDR2 sequences are MNHEY and SVGAGI. The CDR3 loop spans 13 amino acids. The CDR3 sequence: CASRGTGGHPLHF. CDR3 in DNA: TGTGCCAGCAGGGGGACAGGGGGTCACCCCCTCCACTTT.

The J gene is TRBJ1-3, the V gene TRBV28, with D possibly TRBD1 on 5 matching bases. CDR1 is MDHEN and CDR2 is SYDVKM in the germline V gene. The V end lost 5 bases, the J end lost 0 bases, and 11 bases lay between the germline ends. This CDR3 contains 15 residues. CDR3 nucleotide sequence: TGTGCCAGCAGTCAAGGGACGGCCTCTGGAAACACCATATATTTT. Amino acid sequence: CASSQGTASGNTIYF.

The chain combines TRBV5-8 with TRBJ2-7, with TRBD1 identical over 9 bases. Germline values: CDR1 SGHTS, CDR2 YDEGEE. V trimming: 0 bases; J trimming: 6 bases; junction bases outside the gene matches: 4. The CDR3 has 14 residues. The CDR3 region has the DNA TGTGCCAGCAGCTTGGACAGGGGGCCTGGCGAGCAGTACTTC. It is translated as CASSLDRGPGEQYF.

The chain uses TRBV2 and TRBJ2-5; D may match TRBD1 or TRBD2 (6 bases each). This CDR3 region has 13 residues. Germline V gene sequence: CDR1 SNHLY, CDR2 FYNNEI. The germline V and J ends were trimmed by 7 bases and 3 bases, with 12 bases remaining between them. The CDR3: CASMRGEEETQYF. The CDR3 nucleotides are TGTGCCAGCATGAGGGGGGAGGAAGAGACCCAGTACTTC.

This clone has only a few counts. V and J are TRBV19 and TRBJ1-2, with a tentative D call TRBD1 (5 bases). CDR1 is LNHDA, CDR2 SQIVND, per germline (reference sequence). The CDR3 totals 15 residues. Trimming pared 7 bases from V and 4 bases from J, leaving 19 bases between. The CDR3 protein is CASTFEGGDLYGYTF. The DNA of the CDR3 is TGTGCCAGTACCTTCGAAGGCGGGGACCTCTATGGCTACACCTTC.

This clone was detected once. This chain uses TRBV30 with TRBJ1-5; D unclear. Germline loops: CDR1 GTSNPN, CDR2 SVGIG (reference sequence). V gave up 0 bases and J gave up 6 bases, with 9 bases separating them. The CDR3 runs to 13 residues. CDR3 loop: CAWSVLGIQPQHF. The CDR3 DNA reads as TGTGCCTGGAGTGTACTAGGGATTCAGCCCCAGCATTTT. The whole variable domain, filled in from reference TRBV30 and TRBJ1-5, reads SQTIHQWPATLVQPVGSPLSLECTVEGTSNPNLYWYRQAAGRGLQLLFYSVGIGQISSEVPQNLSASRPQDRQFILSSKKLLLSDSGFYLCAWSVLGIQPQHFGDGTRLSIL.

This chain connects TRBV10-3 to TRBJ1-1; perhaps TRBD1 as D (5 bases). CDR1 and CDR2 from the germline V gene are ENHRY and SYGVKD. The V and J ends lost 2 bases and 2 bases respectively, with 18 bases between them. The CDR3 is made up of 17 amino acids. The CDR3 DNA follows: TGTGCCATCAGTGAGAACGCACGAAGACAGTTAAACACTGAAGCTTTCTTT. Protein: CAISENARRQLNTEAFF.

The table lists this clone with a count of one. This rearrangement joins TRBV7-2 to TRBJ2-1; 10 nucleotides match TRBD2. This CDR3 contains 15 residues. The germline gives CDR1 SGHTA, CDR2 FQGNSA. J was trimmed by 8 bases and V by 2 bases; bases with no gene match: 6. Written as DNA, the CDR3 is TGTGCCAGCAGCTTACAGCGGGGGGGCCCGGATGAGCAGTTCTTC. As protein: CASSLQRGGPDEQFF.

The genes are TRBV28 and TRBJ2-7, with 7 nucleotides matching TRBD1. The CDR3 length is 13 residues. V shed 5 bases, J shed 2 bases, and the junction held 3 bases outside the gene matches. CDR1 MDHEN and CDR2 SYDVKM come from the germline V gene. In nucleotides, the CDR3 is TGTGCCAGCAGTGAAACAGGGGCCTACGAGCAGTACTTC. Amino acid sequence: CASSETGAYEQYF.

The V and J genes are TRBV18 and TRBJ1-2, with D possibly being TRBD1 (5 bases). The CDR3 is made up of 15 amino acids. Germline CDR1 KGHSH, CDR2 LQKENI. V lost 1 base and J lost 2, with 11 bases in between. Here the CDR3 DNA reads TGTGCCAGCTCACCACAGGGAGAGGGGAACTATGGCTACACCTTC. Translating gives CASSPQGEGNYGYTF.

The gene calls are TRBV2 and TRBJ1-5; no clear D gene. CDR1 is SNHLY, CDR2 FYNNEI, per germline. CDR3 length equals 14 residues. Trimming left V 5 bases short and J 0 bases short, with 8 bases between. For the CDR3, the DNA is TGTGCCAGCAGTCCTAGTCCTAGCAATCAGCCCCAGCATTTT. This translates into CASSPSPSNQPQHF.

This clone was detected only once. V and J are TRBV3-1 (or the pseudogene TRBV3-2) and TRBJ2-7, with D tentatively TRBD2 (5 bases). V lost 0 bases and J 4 bases, leaving 16 bases between the germline ends. Germline V CDR1 and CDR2: LGHDT, YNNKEL (reference sequence). The CDR3 is 16 residues long. This CDR3 reads CASSQDYLSARYEQYF. Here the CDR3 DNA reads TGTGCCAGCAGCCAAGATTACCTTAGCGCCCGTTACGAGCAGTACTTC.

The count of this clone is one. This chain links TRBV6-6 with TRBJ2-7; TRBD2 aligns across 7 bases. V shed 2 bases, J shed 5 bases, and the junction held 12 bases outside the gene matches. Germline CDR1 and CDR2: MNHNY and SVGAGI (reference sequence). The CDR3 covers 16 residues. CDR3: CASSYEGPGGVDEQYF. Here the CDR3 DNA reads TGTGCCAGCAGTTACGAAGGGCCGGGGGGAGTCGACGAGCAGTACTTC.

This chain uses TRBV5-1 with TRBJ2-3, with TRBD2 matching over 7 bases. Germline CDR1 is SGHRS and CDR2 is YFSETQ. Trimming cost V 4 bases and J 0 bases; bases outside gene matches: 5. CDR3 length equals 15 residues. The CDR3 region is CASSTAGDSTDTQYF. The DNA for the CDR3 is TGCGCCAGCAGCACCGCGGGGGATAGCACAGATACGCAGTATTTT.

The chain has TRBV12-3 or TRBV12-4 and TRBJ2-3; D remains unclear. Deletions cut 4 bases from V and 4 bases from J, with 0 bases between. The CDR3 consists of 10 residues. The CDR3 is CASSSDTQYF. The CDR3 DNA follows: TGTGCCAGCAGTTCAGATACGCAGTATTTT.

The chain employs TRBV12-3 or TRBV12-4 and TRBJ2-7; TRBD1 agrees at 10 bases. Losses at the gene ends were 3 bases for V and 9 bases for J; bases not matched to a gene: 5. This CDR3 has 13 residues. The chain's CDR3 is CASSFGDRGRQYF. The CDR3 DNA follows: TGTGCCAGCAGTTTCGGGGACAGGGGAAGGCAGTACTTC.

This clone has a handful of counts. This chain links TRBV7-9 with TRBJ1-2; TRBD1 agrees at 7 bases. Trimming at V came to 1 base and at J to 4 bases, leaving 6 bases not matched to a gene. Germline V gives CDR1 SEHNR, CDR2 FQNEAQ (reference sequence). This CDR3 region has 15 residues. The CDR3 DNA reads TGTGCCAGCAGCTTAGGGGCAGGACAGGTCTATGGCTACACCTTC. This codes for CASSLGAGQVYGYTF.

This clone came up once. The gene calls are TRBV27 and TRBJ2-7; 7 bases are shared with TRBD2. The V gene end was trimmed by 5 bases and the J gene end by 0 bases; junction bases not matched to a gene: 10. Germline-derived CDR1 and CDR2 are MNHEY and SMNVEV (reference sequence). The length of the CDR3 is 16 residues. The CDR3 region is CASSGEGTTSSYEQYF. CDR3 coding DNA: TGTGCCAGCAGTGGCGAGGGGACTACGAGCTCCTACGAGCAGTACTTC.

This chain joins TRBV15 and TRBJ1-1, with D maybe TRBD1 (6 bases). Germline V gives CDR1 LNHNV, CDR2 YYDKDF (reference sequence). CDR3 size: 14 residues. Between the trimmed V and J ends, which lost 1 base and 4 bases, there was a span of 10 bases. The CDR3 protein is CATSRATGITEAFF. The CDR3 bases are TGTGCCACCAGCAGAGCCACAGGGATCACTGAAGCTTTCTTT.

This CDR3 is CASSKDRGNTEAFF. The DNA of the CDR3 is TGTGCCAGCAGCAAGGACAGGGGGAACACTGAAGCTTTCTTT. This sequence joins TRBV6-2 or TRBV6-3 and TRBJ1-1, with 9 bases matching TRBD1. J lost 1 base, V lost 6 bases, and 3 bases had no gene match. The germline CDR1 and CDR2 sequences are MNHEY and SVGEGT. The CDR3 extends over 14 amino acids.

The rearrangement joins TRBV3-1 (or the pseudogene TRBV3-2) to TRBJ2-5; 7 positions agree with TRBD2. The CDR3 runs to 15 residues. J lost 5 bases, V lost 0 bases, and 6 bases had no gene match. Germline CDR1 reads LGHDT; CDR2 reads YNNKEL (reference sequence). In DNA, the CDR3 is TGTGCCAGCAGCCAAGACTCGGGGGGTGGGGAGACCCAGTACTTC. Amino acid sequence: CASSQDSGGGETQYF.

The chain links TRBV24-1 to TRBJ2-2; possibly TRBD1 for D (5 bases). The ends were cut back, 1 base at V and 0 bases at J, with 11 bases in the middle. The CDR3 is made up of 17 amino acids. Germline V gives CDR1 KGHDR, CDR2 SFDVKD. CDR3 sequence reads: CATSDFRGQPNTGELFF. CDR3 DNA: TGTGCCACCAGTGATTTTCGCGGACAACCGAACACCGGGGAGCTGTTTTTT.

V and J are TRBV19 and TRBJ1-6; possibly TRBD1 for D (5 bases). Trimming cost V 7 bases and J 7 bases, with 20 bases left between them. From germline, CDR1 is LNHDA and CDR2 SQIVND (reference sequence). The CDR3 covers 16 residues. CDR3 sequence (DNA): TGTGCCAGTACCCCATGGGGGGGAAAGCTCAATTCACCCCTCCACTTT. This sequence encodes CASTPWGGKLNSPLHF. Together with reference TRBV19 and TRBJ1-6, the CDR3 gives the full variable domain: DGGITQSPKYLFRKEGQNVTLSCEQNLNHDAMYWYRQDPGQGLRLIYYSQIVNDFQKGDIAEGYSVSREKKESFPLTVTSAQKNPTAFYLCASTPWGGKLNSPLHFGNGTRLTVT.

Concerning this clone itself: The same CDR3 is also encoded by other DNA sequences in this sample. The chain links TRBV18 to TRBJ1-1; TRBD1 aligns across 10 bases. The length of the CDR3 is 16 residues. Germline V gene data show CDR1 as KGHSH and CDR2 as LQKENI. Trimming removed 3 bases from V and 0 bases from J; junction bases left unmatched: 4. CDR3 protein: CASSPGTGALNTEAFF. As DNA, the CDR3 is TGTGCCAGCTCACCCGGGACAGGGGCGTTGAACACTGAAGCTTTCTTT.

CDR3 residues: CASSPMTGTNEKLFF. In nucleotides, the CDR3 is TGTGCCAGCTCACCGATGACAGGAACTAATGAAAAACTGTTTTTT. The V call is TRBV18, the J call TRBJ1-4, with D possibly being TRBD1 (6 bases). Trimming removed 3 bases at V and 1 base at J, with 9 bases between. The CDR3 contains 15 residues. CDR1 KGHSH and CDR2 LQKENI come from the germline V gene.

V is TRBV6-2 or TRBV6-3 and J is TRBJ1-5; no clear D gene. V was trimmed by 0 bases and J by 4 bases, leaving 7 bases between them. Germline values: CDR1 MNHEY, CDR2 SVGEGT. The CDR3 is 14 amino acids. As DNA, the CDR3 is TGTGCCAGCAGTTACTCGTTGGGTAATCAGCCCCAGCATTTT. It is translated as CASSYSLGNQPQHF.

The gene calls are TRBV5-1 and TRBJ2-7, with D possibly TRBD1 on 5 matching bases. V was cut by 0 bases and J by 5 bases, with 6 bases left in between. The CDR3 runs to 12 residues. CDR1 and CDR2 from the germline V gene are SGHRS and YFSETQ. The CDR3 reads CASSLGRDEQYF. The CDR3 DNA reads as TGCGCCAGCAGCTTGGGCAGGGACGAGCAGTACTTC.

The chain recombines TRBV7-2 with TRBJ1-2, with 9 bases identical to TRBD1. The CDR3 is 14 amino acids. Germline CDR1 and CDR2: SGHTA and FQGNSA. The V segment lost 5 bases and the J segment 6 bases; nucleotides outside the gene matches: 7. The CDR3 nucleotides are TGTGCCAGCAGCCCCTGGACAGGGGATAATGGCTACACCTTC. Encoded protein: CASSPWTGDNGYTF.

The chain links TRBV19 to TRBJ1-3; 12 positions agree with TRBD1. Germline V lookup: CDR1 LNHDA, CDR2 SQIVND (reference sequence). Trimming took 8 bases from V and 2 from J; bases not matched to a gene: 4. This CDR3 is 15 amino acids long. The CDR3 bases are TGTGCCAGTTGGGACAGGGGGCGGACTGGAAACACCATATATTTT. It codes for CASWDRGRTGNTIYF.

The V gene is TRBV11-2, the J gene TRBJ1-1; D may be TRBD1 (6 bases). The CDR3 consists of 15 residues. V lost 0 bases and J 5 bases, leaving 13 bases between the germline ends. Germline V gives CDR1 SGHAT, CDR2 FQNNGV. The CDR3 DNA is TGTGCCAGCAGCTTAGAATCCGGGGGGCTAACTGAAGCTTTCTTT. It is translated as CASSLESGGLTEAFF. Together with reference TRBV11-2 and TRBJ1-1, the CDR3 gives the full variable domain: EAGVAQSPRYKIIEKRQSVAFWCNPISGHATLYWYQQILGQGPKLLIQFQNNGVVDDSQLPKDRFSAERLKGVDSTLKIQPAKLEDSAVYLCASSLESGGLTEAFFGQGTRLTVV.

This chain uses TRBV19 with TRBJ2-1; TRBD1 matches at 11 bases. Germline CDR1 LNHDA, CDR2 SQIVND (reference sequence). The CDR3 has 16 residues. The ends lost 6 bases at V and 7 bases at J; junction bases unmatched: 11. The DNA of the CDR3 is TGTGCCAGTAGACTCAACCGGGACAGGGGGAAAAATGAGCAGTTCTTC. Translating it yields CASRLNRDRGKNEQFF.

This chain uses TRBV28 with TRBJ2-6, with a weak D call TRBD1 (6 bases). CDR3 size: 15 residues. Germline values: CDR1 MDHEN, CDR2 SYDVKM. Trimming removed 8 bases at V and 3 bases at J, with 14 bases between. The CDR3 nucleotides read TGTGCCAGCTTATCTCAGGGGTTTGGGGCCAACGTCCTGACTTTC. As protein: CASLSQGFGANVLTF.